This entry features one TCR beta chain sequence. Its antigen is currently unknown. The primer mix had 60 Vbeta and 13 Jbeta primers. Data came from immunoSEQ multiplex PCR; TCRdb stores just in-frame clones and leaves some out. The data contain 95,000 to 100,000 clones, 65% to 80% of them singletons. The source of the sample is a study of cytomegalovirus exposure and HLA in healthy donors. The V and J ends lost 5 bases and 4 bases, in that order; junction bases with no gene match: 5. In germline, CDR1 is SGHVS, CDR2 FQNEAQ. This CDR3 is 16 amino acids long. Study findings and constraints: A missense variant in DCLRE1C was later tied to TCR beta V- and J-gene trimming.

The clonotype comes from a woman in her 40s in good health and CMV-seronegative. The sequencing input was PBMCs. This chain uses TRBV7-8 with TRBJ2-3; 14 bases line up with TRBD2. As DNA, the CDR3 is TGTGCCAGCAGCATGACTAGCGGGGGGGTCCCAGATACGCAGTATTTT. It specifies CASSMTSGGVPDTQYF.